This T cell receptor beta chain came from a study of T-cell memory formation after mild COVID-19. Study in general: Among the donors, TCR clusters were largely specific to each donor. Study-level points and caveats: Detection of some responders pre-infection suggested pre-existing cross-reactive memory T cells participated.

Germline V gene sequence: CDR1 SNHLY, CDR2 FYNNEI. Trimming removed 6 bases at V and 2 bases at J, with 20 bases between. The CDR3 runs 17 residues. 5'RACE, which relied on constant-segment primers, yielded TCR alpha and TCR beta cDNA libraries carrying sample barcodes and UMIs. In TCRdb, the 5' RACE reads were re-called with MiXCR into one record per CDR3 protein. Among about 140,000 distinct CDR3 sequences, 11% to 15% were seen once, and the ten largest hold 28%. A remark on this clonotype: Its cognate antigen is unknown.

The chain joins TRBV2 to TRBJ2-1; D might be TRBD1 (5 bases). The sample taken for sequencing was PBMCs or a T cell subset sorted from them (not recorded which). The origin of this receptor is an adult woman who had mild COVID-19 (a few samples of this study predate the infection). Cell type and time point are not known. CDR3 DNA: TGTGCCAGCAGCTTCTCATCCAGGGATGTGGCCTACAATGAGCAGTTCTTC. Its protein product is CASSFSSRDVAYNEQFF.